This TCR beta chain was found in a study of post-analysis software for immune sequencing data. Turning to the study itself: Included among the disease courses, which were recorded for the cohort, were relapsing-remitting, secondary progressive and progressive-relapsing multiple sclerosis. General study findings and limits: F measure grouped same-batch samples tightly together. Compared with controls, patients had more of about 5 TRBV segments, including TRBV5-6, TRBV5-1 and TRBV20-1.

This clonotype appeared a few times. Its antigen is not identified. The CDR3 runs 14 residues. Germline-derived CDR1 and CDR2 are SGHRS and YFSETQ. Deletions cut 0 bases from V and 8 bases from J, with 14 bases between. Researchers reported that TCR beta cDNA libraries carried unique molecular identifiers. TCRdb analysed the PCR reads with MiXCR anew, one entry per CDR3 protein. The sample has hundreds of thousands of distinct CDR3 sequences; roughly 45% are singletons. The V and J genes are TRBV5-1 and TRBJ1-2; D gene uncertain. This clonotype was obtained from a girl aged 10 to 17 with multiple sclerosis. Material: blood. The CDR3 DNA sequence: TGCGCCAGCAGCTTGGGGGAGATAAGAGGCGGCTACACCTTC. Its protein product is CASSLGEIRGGYTF.